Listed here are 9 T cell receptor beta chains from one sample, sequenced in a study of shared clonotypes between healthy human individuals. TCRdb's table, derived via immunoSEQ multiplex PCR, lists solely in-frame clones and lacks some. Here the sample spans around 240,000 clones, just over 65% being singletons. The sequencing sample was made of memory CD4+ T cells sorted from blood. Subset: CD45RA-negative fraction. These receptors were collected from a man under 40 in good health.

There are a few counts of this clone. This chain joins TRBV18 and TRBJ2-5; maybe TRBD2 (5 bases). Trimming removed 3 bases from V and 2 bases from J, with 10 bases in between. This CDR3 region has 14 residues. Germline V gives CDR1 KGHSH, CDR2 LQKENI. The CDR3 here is CASSPGGQQETQYF. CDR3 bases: TGTGCCAGCTCACCGGGCGGGCAGCAAGAGACCCAGTACTTC. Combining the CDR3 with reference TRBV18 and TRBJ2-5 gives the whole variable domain NAGVMQNPRHLVRRRGQEARLRCSPMKGHSHVYWYRQLPEEGLKFMVYLQKENIIDESGMPKERFSAEFPKEGPSILRIQQVVRGDSAAYFCASSPGGQQETQYFGPGTRLLVL.

The CDR3 DNA follows: TGTGCCAGCCGCAAAGGGAGGGGGGCTGAAGCTTTCTTT. It specifies CASRKGRGAEAFF. The chain couples TRBV2 to TRBJ1-1; weak D call: TRBD1 (6 bases). Trimming pared 8 bases from V and 6 bases from J, leaving 16 bases between. This CDR3 comprises 13 residues. Germline V gives CDR1 SNHLY, CDR2 FYNNEI.

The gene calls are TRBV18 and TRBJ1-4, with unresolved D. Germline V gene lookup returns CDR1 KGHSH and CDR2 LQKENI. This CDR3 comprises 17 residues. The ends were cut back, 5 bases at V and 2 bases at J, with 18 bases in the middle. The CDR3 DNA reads TGTGCCAGCTCATATTCGAGACATCCAAGGACTAATGAAAAACTGTTTTTT. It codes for CASSYSRHPRTNEKLFF.

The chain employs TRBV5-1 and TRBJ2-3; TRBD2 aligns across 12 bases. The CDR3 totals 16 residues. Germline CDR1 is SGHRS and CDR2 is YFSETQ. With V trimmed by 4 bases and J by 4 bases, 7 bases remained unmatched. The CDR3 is CASSLKTSGSADTQYF. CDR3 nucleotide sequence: TGCGCCAGCAGCCTTAAGACTAGCGGGAGCGCAGATACGCAGTATTTT.

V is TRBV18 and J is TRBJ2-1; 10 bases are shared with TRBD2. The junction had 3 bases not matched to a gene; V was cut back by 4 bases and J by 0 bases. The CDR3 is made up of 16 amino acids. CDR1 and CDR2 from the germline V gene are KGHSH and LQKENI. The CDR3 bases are TGTGCCAGCTCACAGGGGACTAGCGCCTCCTACAATGAGCAGTTCTTC. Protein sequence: CASSQGTSASYNEQFF.

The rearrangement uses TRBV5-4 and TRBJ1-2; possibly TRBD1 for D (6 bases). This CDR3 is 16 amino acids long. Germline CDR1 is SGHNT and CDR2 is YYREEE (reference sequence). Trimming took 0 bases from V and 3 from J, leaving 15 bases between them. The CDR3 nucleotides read TGTGCCAGCAGCTTGGGGGTGGGGGCTCGGGACTATGGCTACACCTTC. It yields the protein CASSLGVGARDYGYTF.

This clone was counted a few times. The CDR3, as DNA: TGTGCCAGCAGCGGTGCGGGACAGGGGACCGAGCAGTACTTC. It is translated as CASSGAGQGTEQYF. The chain recombines TRBV5-6 with TRBJ2-7; 10 bases are shared with TRBD1. The CDR3 has 14 residues. Germline lookup yields CDR1 SGHDT and CDR2 YYEEEE. Trimming removed 4 bases from V and 6 bases from J; junction bases left unmatched: 7.

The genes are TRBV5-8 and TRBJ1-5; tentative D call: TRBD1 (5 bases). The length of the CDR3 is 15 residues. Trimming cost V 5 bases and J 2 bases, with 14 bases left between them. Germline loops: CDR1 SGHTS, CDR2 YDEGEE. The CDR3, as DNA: TGTGCCAGCAGTCGGGACGGTTGGGGCAATCAGCCCCAGCATTTT. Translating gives CASSRDGWGNQPQHF.

The CDR3 DNA follows: TGTGCCACCTTAGGGACAGGGGAGTCCAATGAGCAGTTCTTC. Its translation: CATLGTGESNEQFF. The chain employs TRBV28 and TRBJ2-1; 10 bases align to TRBD1. Germline V gene sequence: CDR1 MDHEN, CDR2 SYDVKM. The CDR3 has 14 residues. V dropped 10 bases and J dropped 6; count of bases not matched to a gene: 9.